The following is a T cell receptor beta chain sequence with its context. Its target is not known. TCRdb processed the RT-PCR reads anew with MiXCR; each CDR3 protein has one entry. Altogether approximately 310,000 distinct CDR3 sequences are present, around a fifth being singletons, with the ten largest covering 9.5% to 13%. These data come from a study of response to subunit inactivated influenza vaccine. Findings and limits, study-wide: It was suggested by the authors that few new T cells are recruited by each seasonal influenza vaccination.

Trimming cost V 3 bases and J 6 bases; bases outside gene matches: 13. The CDR3 covers 16 residues. Germline CDR1 MGHRA, CDR2 YSYEKL. The TCR originated in a man aged 50 to 69 who received an inactivated influenza vaccine. Sequenced material: PBMCs from blood, taken about 20 months after vaccination. J is TRBJ2-7 and V is TRBV4-1; 8 bases agree with TRBD1. The CDR3 reads CASSQTQITGGSEQYF. The CDR3, as DNA: TGCGCCAGCAGCCAGACTCAGATCACAGGGGGGAGCGAGCAGTACTTC.